This TCR beta chain was captured in a study of T-cell memory formation after mild COVID-19. The CDR3 loop spans 14 amino acids. V lost 8 bases to trimming and J lost 4 bases; unmatched junction nucleotides: 8. MiXCR, run by TCRdb on the 5' RACE reads, gives a single entry per CDR3 protein. The profile shows about 410,000 distinct CDR3 sequences, roughly 18% of them singletons. Sample: PBMCs or a T cell subset sorted from them (not recorded which). The chain carries TRBV5-3 and TRBJ2-1, with 8 bases fitting TRBD1. TRBV5-3 carries the ORF label, with uncertain function. This clonotype originated in a young man who had mild COVID-19 (a few samples of this study predate the infection). Cell type and time point are not known. DNA for the CDR3: TGTGCCAGCTTCGACAGGGGAACGTACAATGAGCAGTTCTTC. The encoded protein is CASFDRGTYNEQFF.